This TCR beta chain was profiled in a study of regulatory T cells in long-lasting Graves disease. Arm-PCR with iRepertoire HTBI primers amplified the CDR3 regions for these TCR beta libraries. TCRdb analysed the multiplex PCR reads with MiXCR anew, one entry per CDR3 protein. The sample records about 470,000 distinct CDR3 sequences, under 15% being singletons. Stated time point: newly diagnosed GD, antithyroid drugs for less than 3 months. Isolated PBMC RNA provided the starting material for the TCR library. Patients were enrolled at an endocrinology department in Xi'an, China. In germline, CDR1 is SGHTS, CDR2 YDEGEE. V lost 6 bases, J lost 7 bases, and 10 bases stayed unmatched. There are 15 residues in the CDR3. These sequences were also reported in another study, on T cells in Graves' hyperthyroidism and ophthalmopathy.

This chain uses TRBV5-8 with TRBJ1-4; 9 bases are shared with TRBD1. This clonotype originated in a woman in her 30s with Graves disease. The starting material was peripheral blood mononuclear cells (PBMCs), obtained at new diagnosis, from a patient treated with antithyroid drugs. The CDR3 loop reads CASTRGQGFSEKLFF. As DNA, the CDR3 is TGTGCCAGCACCCGAGGACAGGGGTTTTCTGAAAAACTGTTTTTT.